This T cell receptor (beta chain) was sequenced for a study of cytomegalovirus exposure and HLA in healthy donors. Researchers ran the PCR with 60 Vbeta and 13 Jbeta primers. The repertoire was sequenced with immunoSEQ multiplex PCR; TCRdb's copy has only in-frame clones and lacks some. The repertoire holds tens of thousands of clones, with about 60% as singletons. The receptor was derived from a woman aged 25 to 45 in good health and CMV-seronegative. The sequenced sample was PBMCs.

The CDR3 here is CASSLESHGYTF. The CDR3 nucleotides read TGTGCCAGCAGCTTGGAAAGCCATGGCTACACCTTC. This chain joins TRBV5-4 and TRBJ1-2, with unresolved D. The CDR3 covers 12 residues. Germline V gene data show CDR1 as SGHNT and CDR2 as YYREEE (reference sequence). Trimming shortened V by 0 bases and J by 6 bases, and 6 bases separated the two germline ends. Variable domain in full (rest from reference TRBV5-4 and TRBJ1-2): ETGVTQSPTHLIKTRGQQVTLRCSSQSGHNTVSWYQQALGQGPQFIFQYYREEENGRGNFPPRFSGLQFPNYSSELNVNALELDDSALYLCASSLESHGYTFGSGTRLTVV.